This TCR beta chain was recovered during a study of monozygotic twins with inflammatory bowel disease. The CDR3 contains 15 residues. The germline V gene encodes CDR1 SGHTA and CDR2 FQGNSA. TCRdb processed the 5' RACE reads again and assigns one entry to each CDR3 protein, with no DNA. The record lists about 420,000 distinct CDR3 sequences, of which the ten most abundant hold less than 2.5%. This sequence was found in a human donor with ulcerative colitis or Crohn's disease, or a healthy co-twin of an affected twin (not recorded which). The chain has TRBV7-2 and TRBJ1-2; TCRdb's D gene call, TRBD1, goes unchecked for lack of DNA. The specimen was blood. CDR3 region: CASSTSQGSKNGYTF. Looking up the rest from reference TRBV7-2 and TRBJ1-2 gives the full variable domain: GAGVSQSPSNKVTEKGKDVELRCDPISGHTALYWYRQSLGQGLEFLIYFQGNSAPDKSGLPSDRFSAERTGGSVSTLTIQRTQQEDSAVYLCASSTSQGSKNGYTFGSGTRLTVV.